Here is one T cell receptor beta chain with its context. The antigen is undetermined. CDR1 is LGHNA and CDR2 is YSLEER in the germline V gene. This CDR3 has 14 residues. V lost 0 bases to trimming and J lost 6 bases, with 12 bases between them. This sample is part of a study of OX40 agonist ivuxolimab in advanced cancers. Study context: A diagnosis of hepatocellular carcinoma, melanoma, renal cell or head and neck cancer was present in dose-escalation patients. Checkpoint inhibitors had been given previously to 35% to 50% of patients.

Autoimmune disease history or systemic immunosuppression disqualified patients. Sequencing was performed with immunoSEQ multiplex PCR; in TCRdb, only in-frame clones are kept and a portion is missing. The sample comprises 35,000 to 40,000 clones, roughly 82% of which are singletons, and roughly 7.1% rests with the top ten. The study, taken as a whole, reports: Researchers did not determine the expanded peripheral T cells' antigen specificity.

This chain joins TRBV4-3 and TRBJ2-7, with D perhaps matching TRBD1 (6 bases). The TCR originated in an adult with an advanced solid tumor such as melanoma, head and neck, liver or kidney cancer. The sample was CD4+ or CD8+ T cells sorted from blood, taken in a trial of the OX40 agonist ivuxolimab. DNA of the CDR3: TGCGCCAGCAGCCAAGATCACAAGGGGGTCGAGCAGTACTTC. This encodes CASSQDHKGVEQYF.